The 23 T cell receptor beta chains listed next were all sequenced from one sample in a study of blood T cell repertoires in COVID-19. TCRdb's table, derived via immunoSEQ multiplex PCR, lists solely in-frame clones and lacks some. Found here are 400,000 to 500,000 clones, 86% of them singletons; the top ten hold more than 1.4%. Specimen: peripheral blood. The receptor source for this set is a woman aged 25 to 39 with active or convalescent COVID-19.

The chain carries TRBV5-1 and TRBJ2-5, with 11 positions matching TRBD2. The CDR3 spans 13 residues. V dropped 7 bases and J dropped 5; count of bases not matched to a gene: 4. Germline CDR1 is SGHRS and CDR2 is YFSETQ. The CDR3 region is CASGSGGVETQYF. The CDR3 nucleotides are TGCGCCAGCGGTAGCGGGGGGGTTGAGACCCAGTACTTC.

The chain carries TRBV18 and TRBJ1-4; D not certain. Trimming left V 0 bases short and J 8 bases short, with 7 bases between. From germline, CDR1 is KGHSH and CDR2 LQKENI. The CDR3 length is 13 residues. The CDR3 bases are TGTGCCAGCTCACCACCTACGGGGGAAAAACTGTTTTTT. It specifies CASSPPTGEKLFF.

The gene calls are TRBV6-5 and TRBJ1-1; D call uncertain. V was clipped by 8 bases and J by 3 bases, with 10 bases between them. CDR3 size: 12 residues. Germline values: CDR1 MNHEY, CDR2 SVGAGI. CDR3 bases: TGTGCCAGCGGCGGATGGGACACTGAAGCTTTCTTT. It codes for CASGGWDTEAFF.

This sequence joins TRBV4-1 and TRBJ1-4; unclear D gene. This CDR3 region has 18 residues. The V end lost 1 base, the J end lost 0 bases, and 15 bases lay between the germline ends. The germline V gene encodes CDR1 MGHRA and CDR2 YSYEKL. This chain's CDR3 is CASSQGRGGVATNEKLFF. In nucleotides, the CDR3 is TGCGCCAGCAGCCAAGGGCGCGGCGGGGTTGCAACTAATGAAAAACTGTTTTTT.

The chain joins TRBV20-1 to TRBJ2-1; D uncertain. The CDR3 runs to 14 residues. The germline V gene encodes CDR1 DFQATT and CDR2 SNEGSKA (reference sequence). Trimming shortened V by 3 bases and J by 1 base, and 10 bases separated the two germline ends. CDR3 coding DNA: TGCAGTGCTAGTGTTGCGGAATCCTACAATGAGCAGTTCTTC. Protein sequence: CSASVAESYNEQFF.

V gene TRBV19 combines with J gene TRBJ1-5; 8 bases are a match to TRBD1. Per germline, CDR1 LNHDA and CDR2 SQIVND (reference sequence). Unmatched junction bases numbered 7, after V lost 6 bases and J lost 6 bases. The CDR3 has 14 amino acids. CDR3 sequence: CASRGGTGGQPQHF. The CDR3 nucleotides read TGTGCCAGTAGGGGTGGGACAGGCGGTCAGCCCCAGCATTTT.

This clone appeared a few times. The CDR3 nucleotides read TGCGCCAGCAGCTTGACAGGGGGCGGCTATGGCTACACCTTC. This gives the protein CASSLTGGGYGYTF. The V call is TRBV5-1, the J call TRBJ1-2, with TRBD1 identical over 9 bases. The CDR3 covers 14 residues. CDR1 SGHRS and CDR2 YFSETQ come from the germline V gene. J lost 4 bases, V lost 1 base, and 2 bases had no gene match.

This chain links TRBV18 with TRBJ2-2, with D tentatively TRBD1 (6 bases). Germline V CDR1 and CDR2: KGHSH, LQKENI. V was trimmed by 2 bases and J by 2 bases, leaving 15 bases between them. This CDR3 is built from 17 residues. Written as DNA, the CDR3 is TGTGCCAGCTCACCAACCTTGGACAGCAGAAACACCGGGGAGCTGTTTTTT. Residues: CASSPTLDSRNTGELFF.

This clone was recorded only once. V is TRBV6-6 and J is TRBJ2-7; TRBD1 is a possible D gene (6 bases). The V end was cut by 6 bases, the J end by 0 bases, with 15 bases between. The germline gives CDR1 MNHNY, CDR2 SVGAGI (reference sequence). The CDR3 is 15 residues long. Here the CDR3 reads CASRPQDRSSYEQYF. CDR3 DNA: TGTGCCAGCAGACCCCAAGACAGGAGCTCCTACGAGCAGTACTTC.

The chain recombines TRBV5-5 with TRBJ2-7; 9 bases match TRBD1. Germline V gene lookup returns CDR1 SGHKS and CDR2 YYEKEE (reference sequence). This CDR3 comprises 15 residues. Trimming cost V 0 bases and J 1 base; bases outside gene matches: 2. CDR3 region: CASSLGTGDSYEQYF. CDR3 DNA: TGTGCCAGCAGCTTGGGGACAGGGGATTCCTACGAGCAGTACTTC.

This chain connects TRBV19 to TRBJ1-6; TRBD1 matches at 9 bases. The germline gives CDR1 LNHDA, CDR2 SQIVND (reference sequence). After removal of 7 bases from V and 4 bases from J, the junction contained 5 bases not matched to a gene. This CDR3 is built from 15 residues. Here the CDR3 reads CASNPGQGYNSPLHF. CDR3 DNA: TGTGCCAGTAATCCGGGACAGGGTTATAATTCACCCCTCCACTTT.

The CDR3 loop is CASCLRDREAVRVDQPQHF. Written as DNA, the CDR3 is TGCGCCAGCTGTTTGAGGGACAGGGAGGCTGTGCGGGTAGATCAGCCCCAGCATTTT. The chain couples TRBV23-1 to TRBJ1-5; 9 bases are shared with TRBD1. TRBV23-1 is marked as an open reading frame, function uncertain. V shed 8 bases and J 5 bases; nucleotides not matched to a gene: 22. This CDR3 is 19 amino acids long.

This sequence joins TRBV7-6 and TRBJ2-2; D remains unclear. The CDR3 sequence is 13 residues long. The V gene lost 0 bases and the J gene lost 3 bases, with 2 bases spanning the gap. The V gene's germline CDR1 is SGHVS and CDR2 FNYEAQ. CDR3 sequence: CASSLADTGELFF. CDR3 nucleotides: TGTGCCAGCAGCTTAGCCGACACCGGGGAGCTGTTTTTT.

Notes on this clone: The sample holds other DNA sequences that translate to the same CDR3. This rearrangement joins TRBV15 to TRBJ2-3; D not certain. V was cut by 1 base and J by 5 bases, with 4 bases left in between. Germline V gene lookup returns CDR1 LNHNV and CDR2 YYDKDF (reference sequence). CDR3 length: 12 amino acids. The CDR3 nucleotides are TGTGCCACCAGCAGAGGAGAAGATACGCAGTATTTT. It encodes CATSRGEDTQYF.

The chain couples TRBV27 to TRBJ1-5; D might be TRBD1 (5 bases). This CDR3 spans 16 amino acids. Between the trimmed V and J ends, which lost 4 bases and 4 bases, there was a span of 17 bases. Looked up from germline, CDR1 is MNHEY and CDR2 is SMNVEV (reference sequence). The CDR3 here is CASSSRFTGSNQPQHF. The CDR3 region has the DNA TGTGCCAGCAGTTCCCGTTTTACAGGCTCAAATCAGCCCCAGCATTTT.

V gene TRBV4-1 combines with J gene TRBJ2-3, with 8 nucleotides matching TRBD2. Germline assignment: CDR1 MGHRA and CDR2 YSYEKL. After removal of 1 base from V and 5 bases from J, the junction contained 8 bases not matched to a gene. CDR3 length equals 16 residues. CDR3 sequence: CASSQAGSGSKDTQYF. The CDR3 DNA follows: TGCGCCAGCAGCCAAGCCGGCAGCGGGAGTAAAGATACGCAGTATTTT.

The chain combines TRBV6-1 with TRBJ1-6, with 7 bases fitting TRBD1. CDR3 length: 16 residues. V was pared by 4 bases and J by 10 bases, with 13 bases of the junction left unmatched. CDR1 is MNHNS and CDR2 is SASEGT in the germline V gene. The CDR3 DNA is TGTGCCAGCAGTGTCACAGGGGTCCAACCGTACTCACCCCTCCACTTT. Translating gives CASSVTGVQPYSPLHF.

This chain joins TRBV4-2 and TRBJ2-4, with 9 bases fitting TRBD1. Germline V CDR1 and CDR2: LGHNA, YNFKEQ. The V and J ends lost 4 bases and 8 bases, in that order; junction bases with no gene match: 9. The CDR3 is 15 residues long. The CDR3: CASSPPGQGEYIQYF. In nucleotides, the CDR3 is TGTGCCAGCAGCCCCCCGGGACAGGGAGAGTACATTCAGTACTTC.

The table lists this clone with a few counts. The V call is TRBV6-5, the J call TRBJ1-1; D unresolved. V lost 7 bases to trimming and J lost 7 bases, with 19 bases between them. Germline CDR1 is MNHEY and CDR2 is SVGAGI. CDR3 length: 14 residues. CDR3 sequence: CASIPRGGKNEAFF. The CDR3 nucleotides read TGTGCCAGCATACCTAGAGGCGGAAAAAATGAAGCTTTCTTT.

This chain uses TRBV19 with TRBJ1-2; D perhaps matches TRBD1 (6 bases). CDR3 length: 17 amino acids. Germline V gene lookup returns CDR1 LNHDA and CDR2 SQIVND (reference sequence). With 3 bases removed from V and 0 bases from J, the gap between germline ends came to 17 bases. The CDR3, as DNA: TGTGCCAGTAGTATTATTAGAGGACAGAGTTCTAACTATGGCTACACCTTC. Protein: CASSIIRGQSSNYGYTF. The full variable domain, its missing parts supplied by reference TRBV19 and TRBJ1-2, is DGGITQSPKYLFRKEGQNVTLSCEQNLNHDAMYWYRQDPGQGLRLIYYSQIVNDFQKGDIAEGYSVSREKKESFPLTVTSAQKNPTAFYLCASSIIRGQSSNYGYTFGSGTRLTVV.

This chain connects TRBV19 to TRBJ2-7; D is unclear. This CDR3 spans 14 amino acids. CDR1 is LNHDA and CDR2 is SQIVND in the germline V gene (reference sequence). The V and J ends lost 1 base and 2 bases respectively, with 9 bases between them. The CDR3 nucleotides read TGTGCCAGTAGTATAGGGCAGGCCCCCTACGAGCAGTACTTC. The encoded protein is CASSIGQAPYEQYF. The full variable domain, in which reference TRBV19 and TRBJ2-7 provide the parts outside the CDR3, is DGGITQSPKYLFRKEGQNVTLSCEQNLNHDAMYWYRQDPGQGLRLIYYSQIVNDFQKGDIAEGYSVSREKKESFPLTVTSAQKNPTAFYLCASSIGQAPYEQYFGPGTRLTVT.

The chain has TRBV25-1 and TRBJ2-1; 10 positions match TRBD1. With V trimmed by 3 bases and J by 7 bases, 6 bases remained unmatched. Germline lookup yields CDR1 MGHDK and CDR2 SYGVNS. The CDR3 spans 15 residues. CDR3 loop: CASSDRTGGVNEQFF. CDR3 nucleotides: TGTGCCAGCAGTGATAGGACAGGGGGGGTTAATGAGCAGTTCTTC.

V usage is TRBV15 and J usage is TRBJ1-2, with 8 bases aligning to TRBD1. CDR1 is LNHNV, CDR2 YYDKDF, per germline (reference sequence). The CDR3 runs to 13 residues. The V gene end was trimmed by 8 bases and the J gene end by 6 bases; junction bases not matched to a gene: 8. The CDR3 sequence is CATWAGTGDGYTF. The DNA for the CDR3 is TGTGCCACCTGGGCTGGGACAGGCGATGGCTACACCTTC.